One and the same sample provided the 23 T cell receptor beta chains below, sequenced in a study of human T cells and chemical hapten exposure. TCRdb recomputed calls from the RACE reads with MiXCR, one row per CDR3 protein. This sample has tens of thousands of distinct CDR3 sequences, with about 10% found just once. Time point defined: patch test 1, 2 weeks after DPC sensitization. Treatment meaning: therapeutic diphenylcyclopropenone sensitization with weekly scalp DPC. Here the sequenced sample was whole blood, taken in connection with sensitization to the hapten diphenylcyclopropenone (DPC). Receptors originate from a woman between 45 and 60 years old with alopecia areata. Some clones in this sample may be carry-over from other donors' samples.

This chain connects TRBV30 to TRBJ1-6; TRBD1 matches 7 bases. The CDR3 covers 15 residues. In germline, CDR1 is GTSNPN, CDR2 SVGIG (reference sequence). The V and J ends lost 1 base and 8 bases, in that order; junction bases with no gene match: 8. CDR3 residues: CAWSAPTGMYSPLHF. CDR3 DNA: TGTGCCTGGAGTGCGCCGACAGGGATGTATTCACCCCTCCACTTT.

V gene TRBV5-1 combines with J gene TRBJ2-3; the D gene is possibly TRBD2 (7 bases). CDR3 length: 14 amino acids. Germline V gene sequence: CDR1 SGHRS, CDR2 YFSETQ. V lost 3 bases and J 2 bases, leaving 10 bases between the germline ends. CDR3 sequence: CASSSAGATDTQYF. CDR3 DNA: TGCGCCAGCAGCTCCGCGGGGGCCACAGATACGCAGTATTTT.

This clonotype was counted ten times or more. This chain connects TRBV14 to TRBJ2-5, with a possible D match to TRBD1 (7 bases). Trimming shortened V by 1 base and J by 10 bases, and 13 bases separated the two germline ends. The CDR3 has 13 residues. Germline V gene data show CDR1 as SGHDN and CDR2 as FVKESK. The CDR3 reads CASSQGGTVGQYF. The CDR3 DNA reads TGTGCCAGCAGCCAAGGCGGGACAGTGGGCCAGTACTTC. Based on the CDR3 plus reference TRBV14 and TRBJ2-5, the full variable domain is EAGVTQFPSHSVIEKGQTVTLRCDPISGHDNLYWYRRVMGKEIKFLLHFVKESKQDESGMPNNRFLAERTGGTYSTLKVQPAELEDSGVYFCASSQGGTVGQYFGPGTRLLVL.

CDR3 DNA sequence: TGTGCCAGCAGTCGCCTTCCTGGAAACACCATATATTTT. It yields the protein CASSRLPGNTIYF. This chain links TRBV28 with TRBJ1-3; no reliable D call. The germline V gene has CDR1 MDHEN and CDR2 SYDVKM. Trimming removed 5 bases from V and 2 bases from J, with 7 bases in between. This CDR3 has 13 residues.

This clonotype was seen ten or more times. The chain recombines TRBV30 with TRBJ2-6; no clear D. Germline assignment: CDR1 GTSNPN and CDR2 SVGIG (reference sequence). This CDR3 has 11 amino acids. V was pared by 1 base and J by 6 bases, with 1 base between. CDR3 region: CAWSAANVLTF. The CDR3 DNA reads as TGTGCCTGGAGTGCGGCCAACGTCCTGACTTTC.

In its sample, this clonotype was seen a few times. The chain recombines TRBV12-3 or TRBV12-4 with TRBJ2-7; possibly TRBD1 for D (6 bases). The germline V and J ends were trimmed by 3 bases and 3 bases, with 12 bases remaining between them. The CDR3 length is 14 residues. CDR3 coding DNA: TGTGCCAGCAGTTTTAGACAGGACCTCTACGAGCAGTACTTC. It yields the protein CASSFRQDLYEQYF.

About this clonotype itself: One junction end disagrees with the germline gene, perhaps due to a read error. The V call is TRBV7-9, the J call TRBJ1-1, with 7 bases fitting TRBD1. Germline CDR1 SEHNR, CDR2 FQNEAQ (reference sequence). The CDR3 is made up of 13 amino acids. The CDR3 is CASSAQGNIEAFF. As DNA, the CDR3 is TGTGCCAGCAGCGCACAGGGGAACATTGAAGCTTTCTTT.

This clonotype was recorded only once. A much larger clone differs from this one at a single base, so this may be a read error. This chain uses TRBV29-1 with TRBJ1-1; D gene unclear. Between the trimmed V and J ends, which lost 7 bases and 1 base, there was a span of 13 bases. Germline V lookup: CDR1 SQVTM, CDR2 ANQGSEA. The CDR3 has 13 amino acids. The CDR3 sequence is CSGTVGQNTEAFF. The DNA of the CDR3 is TGCAGCGGGACTGTTGGTCAGAACACTGAAGCTTTCTTT. Together with reference TRBV29-1 and TRBJ1-1, the CDR3 gives the full variable domain: SAVISQKPSRDICQRGTSLTIQCQVDSQVTMMFWYRQQPGQSLTLIATANQGSEATYESGFVIDKFPISRPNLTFSTLTVSNMSPEDSSIYLCSGTVGQNTEAFFGQGTRLTVV.

The V gene is TRBV12-3 or TRBV12-4, the J gene TRBJ2-1, with a tentative D call TRBD2 (7 bases). Matching the DNA end better, TRBJ2-7 makes the J call doubtful. The CDR3 length is 15 residues. Here the CDR3 DNA reads TGTGCCAGCAGTTATGGGGGGGGCTCCTACAATGAGCAGTACTTC. Encoded protein: CASSYGGGSYNEQYF.

The sample holds a few counts of this clonotype. The chain employs TRBV6-2 or TRBV6-3 and TRBJ2-1, with D perhaps matching TRBD2 (6 bases). The V end lost 7 bases, the J end lost 13 bases, and 17 bases lay between the germline ends. The CDR3 sequence is 12 residues long. Germline V gene lookup returns CDR1 MNHEY and CDR2 SVGEGT. CDR3 sequence (DNA): TGTGCCAGCACCAGAGGCACTAGCATCCAGTTCTTC. Protein sequence: CASTRGTSIQFF.

This clonotype showed up just a few times. V usage is TRBV6-6 and J usage is TRBJ2-7; 8 bases are a match to TRBD2. The trim removed 3 bases at V and 4 bases at J, leaving 11 bases unmatched. The CDR3 covers 16 residues. In germline, CDR1 is MNHNY, CDR2 SVGAGI (reference sequence). The CDR3 region is CASSYWVGTSGYEQYF. The CDR3 DNA sequence: TGTGCCAGCAGTTATTGGGTAGGGACTAGTGGTTACGAGCAGTACTTC.

This clonotype was found many times. J is TRBJ1-6 and V is TRBV5-4, with D unclear. The CDR3 runs to 13 residues. V lost 4 bases to trimming and J lost 9 bases, with 11 bases between them. Looked up from germline, CDR1 is SGHNT and CDR2 is YYREEE (reference sequence). CDR3 coding DNA: TGTGCCAGCAGCCCCGACGTGGGTTCACCCCTCCACTTT. It yields the protein CASSPDVGSPLHF.

This clonotype was picked up many times. The chain combines TRBV7-2 with TRBJ1-3, with TRBD1 matching over 8 bases. The CDR3 runs to 17 residues. V gave up 1 base and J gave up 2 bases; unmatched junction bases: 7. Germline V gene data show CDR1 as SGHTA and CDR2 as FQGNSA. CDR3 in amino acids: CASSLGYGRGPGNTIYF. CDR3 nucleotides: TGTGCCAGCAGCTTAGGGTATGGCAGGGGGCCTGGAAACACCATATATTTT.

This clonotype ranks as medium-sized (0.01 to 0.1%). The chain carries TRBV7-9 and TRBJ2-7; no firm D call. The V gene's germline CDR1 is SEHNR and CDR2 FQNEAQ (reference sequence). Deletions cut 8 bases from V and 3 bases from J, with 11 bases between. This CDR3 comprises 12 residues. In nucleotides, the CDR3 is TGTGCCAGCGGCTCAGTGCACTACGAGCAGTACTTC. Translated: CASGSVHYEQYF. Filled out from reference TRBV7-9 and TRBJ2-7, the complete variable domain reads DTGVSQNPRHKITKRGQNVTFRCDPISEHNRLYWYRQTLGQGPEFLTYFQNEAQLEKSRLLSDRFSAERPKGSFSTLEIQRTEQGDSAMYLCASGSVHYEQYFGPGTRLTVT.

This clonotype was found many times. This chain links TRBV5-1 with TRBJ2-5, with 8 bases that match TRBD1. There are 14 residues in the CDR3. CDR1 is SGHRS, CDR2 YFSETQ, per germline. J gave up 2 bases and V 4 bases, and 4 bases lay outside the gene matches. The CDR3 here is CASSPRTGQETQYF. The CDR3, as DNA: TGCGCCAGCAGCCCCCGGACAGGGCAAGAGACCCAGTACTTC.

In its sample, this clonotype was seen many times. This chain connects TRBV4-2 to TRBJ2-7; TRBD2 matches 10 bases. Germline CDR1 reads LGHNA; CDR2 reads YNFKEQ. Trimming took 4 bases from V and 1 from J; bases not matched to a gene: 13. This CDR3 spans 18 amino acids. The CDR3 bases are TGTGCCAGCAGCCGCGCGCTAGCGGGGGTTTCTCTATCCTACGAGCAGTACTTC. Amino acids: CASSRALAGVSLSYEQYF.

This clonotype was found many times. This rearrangement joins TRBV5-8 to TRBJ1-5; D is unresolved. CDR3 size: 15 residues. Looked up from germline, CDR1 is SGHTS and CDR2 is YDEGEE. V dropped 4 bases and J dropped 3 bases, with 14 bases sitting between them. CDR3 loop: CASSPFAGPNQPQHF. The CDR3, as DNA: TGTGCCAGCAGCCCTTTCGCGGGCCCCAATCAGCCCCAGCATTTT.

This clonotype was picked up a small number of times. The genes are TRBV6-6 and TRBJ2-5, with TRBD1 identical over 7 bases. The CDR3 sequence is 15 residues long. Germline CDR1 MNHNY, CDR2 SVGAGI (reference sequence). V gave up 1 base and J gave up 2 bases; unmatched junction bases: 4. CDR3 DNA sequence: TGTGCCAGCAGTTACTTCGGGACAGCGCAAGAGACCCAGTACTTC. This translates into CASSYFGTAQETQYF.

This clonotype was counted ten times or more. The chain joins TRBV6-1 to TRBJ2-1, with D perhaps matching TRBD2 (5 bases). CDR3 length: 12 amino acids. Germline V gene lookup returns CDR1 MNHNS and CDR2 SASEGT. Trimming took off 3 bases at V and 9 bases at J, with 9 bases between the two ends. This chain's CDR3 is CASSDTGFEQFF. The CDR3, as DNA: TGTGCCAGCAGTGATACGGGGTTTGAGCAGTTCTTC.

This rearrangement joins TRBV15 to TRBJ2-3; 8 nucleotides agree with TRBD2. The germline gives CDR1 LNHNV, CDR2 YYDKDF (reference sequence). CDR3 size: 14 residues. V shed 8 bases, J shed 4 bases, and the junction held 8 bases outside the gene matches. Here the CDR3 DNA reads TGTGCCACCTGTAGCGGGAAGACGGCAGATACGCAGTATTTT. Amino acids: CATCSGKTADTQYF.

In its sample, this clonotype was seen a few times. The CDR3 here is CASSATGTGPYEQYF. The CDR3 DNA reads as TGTGCCAGCAGCGCGACCGGGACAGGGCCCTACGAGCAGTACTTC. The rearrangement links TRBV7-2 to TRBJ2-7; 9 bases line up with TRBD1. Germline CDR1 and CDR2: SGHTA and FQGNSA. This CDR3 is built from 15 residues. Losses at the gene ends were 5 bases for V and 2 bases for J; bases not matched to a gene: 7.

This clonotype came up many times. The genes are TRBV18 and TRBJ1-5; D gene uncertain. V lost 2 bases, J lost 4 bases, and 6 bases lay in between. This CDR3 has 13 residues. Germline lookup yields CDR1 KGHSH and CDR2 LQKENI. CDR3 in amino acids: CASSPGGNQPQHF. DNA for the CDR3: TGTGCCAGCTCACCAGGTGGGAATCAGCCCCAGCATTTT.

This clonotype appeared a few times. This chain connects TRBV7-2 to TRBJ2-2; D unclear. Trimming shortened V by 5 bases and J by 5 bases, and 18 bases separated the two germline ends. Germline values: CDR1 SGHTA, CDR2 FQGNSA. There are 16 residues in the CDR3. This CDR3 is CASSAQAPGMTGELFF. Here the CDR3 DNA reads TGTGCCAGCAGCGCGCAAGCGCCGGGTATGACCGGGGAGCTGTTTTTT. Together with reference TRBV7-2 and TRBJ2-2, the CDR3 gives the full variable domain: GAGVSQSPSNKVTEKGKDVELRCDPISGHTALYWYRQSLGQGLEFLIYFQGNSAPDKSGLPSDRFSAERTGGSVSTLTIQRTQQEDSAVYLCASSAQAPGMTGELFFGEGSRLTVL.